The next 6 T cell receptor beta chains were all read from a single sample in a study of beta chain features in type 1 diabetes (dated by TCRdb to 2016 to 2018). Study-level results and caveats: Type 1 diabetes patients showed a moderate but significant shortening of TCRB CDR3 length in all four CD4+ subsets.

The library relied on the immunoSEQ multiplex PCR assay. The entire amount of isolated RNA was reverse transcribed using the High Capacity cDNA Reverse Transcription Kit, so the sequenced TCRB transcripts were expressed ones. Here the immuneACCESS table is served through TCRdb, limited to in-frame sequences with V and J called. Missing clones are a known gap in these copies; in checked studies unresolved V genes cover under half, and the rest lacks a known reason. The sample table contains 500,000 to 650,000 clones; only one count was recorded for roughly 12% of them. The leading ten clones occupy around 0.12% of the sample. The antigens of these receptors remain unknown. The sample consisted of naive CD4+ T cells from blood. The sample's cell subset or site label, in plain terms: true naive CD4+ T cells. Every receptor here comes from a young man with type 1 diabetes.

This clone was observed a handful of times. The V gene is TRBV29-1, the J gene TRBJ1-4; no clear D. Germline CDR1 SQVTM, CDR2 ANQGSEA. Trimming left V 4 bases short and J 6 bases short, with 12 bases between. The CDR3 consists of 13 residues. As DNA, the CDR3 is TGCAGCGTTGGTCTGAGGGCTGATGAAAAACTGTTTTTT. Translating gives CSVGLRADEKLFF.

This chain joins TRBV6-4 and TRBJ1-1, with TRBD1 matching over 7 bases. CDR1 and CDR2 from the germline V gene are MRHNA and SNTAGT. Unmatched junction bases numbered 8, after V lost 8 bases and J lost 5 bases. The CDR3 totals 13 residues. Here the CDR3 DNA reads TGTGCCAGCGCCCGGGACAGTGGGACTGAAGCTTTCTTT. It translates to CASARDSGTEAFF.

This clone was detected only a few times. The sample carries other DNA sequences with the same CDR3. The chain combines TRBV9 with TRBJ1-1; 7 bases map to TRBD1. The CDR3 contains 14 residues. V gave up 0 bases and J gave up 1 base; unmatched junction bases: 0. Germline CDR1 is SGDLS and CDR2 is YYNGEE. CDR3 protein: CASSVGTGNTEAFF. DNA for the CDR3: TGTGCCAGCAGCGTAGGGACAGGGAACACTGAAGCTTTCTTT.

The rearrangement uses TRBV4-2 and TRBJ1-5; unclear D gene. Trimming pared 3 bases from V and 4 bases from J, leaving 10 bases between. Germline V gene sequence: CDR1 LGHNA, CDR2 YNFKEQ. This CDR3 has 14 residues. The CDR3 loop reads CASSQARLNQPQHF. CDR3 sequence (DNA): TGTGCCAGCAGCCAGGCACGTTTGAATCAGCCCCAGCATTTT.

This clone came up a few times. The chain joins TRBV2 to TRBJ1-6; 9 bases are shared with TRBD1. Germline V gene data show CDR1 as SNHLY and CDR2 as FYNNEI. CDR3 length: 14 amino acids. V lost 6 bases, J lost 6 bases, and 3 bases stayed unmatched. The CDR3 sequence is CASRDRGGNSPLHF. The CDR3 DNA reads as TGTGCCAGCAGGGACAGGGGTGGTAATTCACCCCTCCACTTT.

The chain carries TRBV2 and TRBJ1-1; D may be TRBD1 (6 bases). The V gene lost 4 bases and the J gene lost 4 bases, with 13 bases spanning the gap. Germline values: CDR1 SNHLY, CDR2 FYNNEI. This CDR3 is built from 14 residues. This CDR3 reads CASSVQGILTEAFF. CDR3 DNA sequence: TGTGCCAGCAGTGTGCAGGGGATCCTCACTGAAGCTTTCTTT.